Following are 20 T cell receptor beta chains from one sample sequenced in a study of blood T cell repertoires in COVID-19. Using immunoSEQ multiplex PCR, the repertoire was profiled, and TCRdb retains in-frame clones only, with some absent. The table includes fewer than 300,000 clones, approximately 90% detected once. Source material: peripheral blood. Every receptor here comes from a woman in her 30s with COVID-19, enrolled during active disease.

Here the CDR3 DNA reads TGCGCCAGCAGCTTGGATACAGGGGGCACCAACTATGGCTACACCTTC. It encodes CASSLDTGGTNYGYTF. V usage is TRBV5-1 and J usage is TRBJ1-2; 9 positions agree with TRBD1. Germline V gene lookup returns CDR1 SGHRS and CDR2 YFSETQ. J lost 2 bases, V lost 0 bases, and 5 bases had no gene match. The CDR3 is made up of 16 amino acids.

This chain uses TRBV7-9 with TRBJ2-5; 9 nucleotides agree with TRBD1. Germline V CDR1 and CDR2: SEHNR, FQNEAQ (reference sequence). CDR3 length equals 16 residues. The ends lost 3 bases at V and 4 bases at J; junction bases unmatched: 9. The CDR3 sequence: CASSFPGQGMRETQYF. The CDR3 nucleotides are TGTGCCAGCAGCTTTCCCGGACAGGGGATGAGAGAGACCCAGTACTTC.

This clone was counted a single time. V is TRBV27 and J is TRBJ1-2; tentative D call: TRBD1 (5 bases). This CDR3 region has 17 residues. V gave up 3 bases and J gave up 5 bases, with 22 bases separating them. Looked up from germline, CDR1 is MNHEY and CDR2 is SMNVEV (reference sequence). CDR3 sequence (DNA): TGTGCCAGCAGTTTCGGGGGGAATTGGGTAGGACGATATGGCTACACCTTC. This translates into CASSFGGNWVGRYGYTF.

This chain connects TRBV19 to TRBJ1-1; D might be TRBD1 (5 bases). CDR3 length: 14 amino acids. CDR1 and CDR2 from the germline V gene are LNHDA and SQIVND (reference sequence). The V end was cut by 3 bases, the J end by 1 base, with 9 bases between. CDR3: CASSILGRNTEAFF. The CDR3 DNA reads TGTGCCAGTAGTATTTTGGGGCGGAACACTGAAGCTTTCTTT.

The V gene is TRBV11-2, the J gene TRBJ2-7, with D tentatively TRBD2 (6 bases). Trimming took 1 base from V and 0 from J, leaving 10 bases between them. This CDR3 region has 15 residues. CDR1 is SGHAT, CDR2 FQNNGV, per germline. Here the CDR3 reads CASSLAPSASYEQYF. The CDR3 coding sequence is TGTGCCAGCAGCTTAGCCCCTAGCGCCTCCTACGAGCAGTACTTC.

V gene TRBV5-4 combines with J gene TRBJ2-7; no firm D call. Trimming removed 0 bases from V and 0 bases from J, with 7 bases in between. The CDR3 is 14 amino acids. The germline V gene encodes CDR1 SGHNT and CDR2 YYREEE (reference sequence). The CDR3 DNA reads as TGTGCCAGCAGCTTGGGACTTGCCTCCTACGAGCAGTACTTC. It encodes CASSLGLASYEQYF.

The table lists this clone with a count of one. The chain carries TRBV29-1 and TRBJ1-2; D is possibly TRBD1 (5 bases). CDR3 length equals 13 residues. The germline V and J ends were trimmed by 6 bases and 3 bases, with 14 bases remaining between them. The germline CDR1 and CDR2 sequences are SQVTM and ANQGSEA. CDR3 region: CSVPRGVDYGYTF. The CDR3 region has the DNA TGCAGCGTCCCACGGGGGGTCGACTATGGCTACACCTTC.

The rearrangement joins TRBV19 to TRBJ1-2; 8 bases line up with TRBD1. Germline V CDR1 and CDR2: LNHDA, SQIVND (reference sequence). CDR3 length: 15 residues. With V trimmed by 3 bases and J by 2 bases, 5 bases remained unmatched. The CDR3 coding sequence is TGTGCCAGTAGTATGGCAACAGGGGGGAACTATGGCTACACCTTC. Residues: CASSMATGGNYGYTF.

The V call is TRBV29-1, the J call TRBJ2-1; tentatively, D is TRBD2 (5 bases). Trimming left V 0 bases short and J 6 bases short, with 18 bases between. The CDR3 spans 16 residues. The V gene's germline CDR1 is SQVTM and CDR2 ANQGSEA. Here the CDR3 DNA reads TGCAGCGTTGAAGATCCTACTAGTACCTGGCTCAATGAGCAGTTCTTC. It codes for CSVEDPTSTWLNEQFF.

The chain links TRBV4-2 to TRBJ2-7; 8 bases map to TRBD2. The CDR3 runs 15 residues. V was pared by 1 base and J by 3 bases, with 5 bases of the junction left unmatched. CDR1 is LGHNA, CDR2 YNFKEQ, per germline. CDR3 sequence reads: CASSQVTGGVYEQYF. Written as DNA, the CDR3 is TGTGCCAGCAGCCAAGTAACGGGAGGGGTCTACGAGCAGTACTTC.

J is TRBJ1-2 and V is TRBV12-3 or TRBV12-4; D is unclear. This CDR3 comprises 12 residues. Trimming removed 3 bases from V and 6 bases from J, with 8 bases in between. The CDR3 DNA sequence: TGTGCCAGCAGTTTGTCGGTCGATGGCTACACCTTC. Its protein is CASSLSVDGYTF.

V and J are TRBV30 and TRBJ1-1; the D gene is possibly TRBD1 (5 bases). Per germline, CDR1 GTSNPN and CDR2 SVGIG (reference sequence). The CDR3 has 14 residues. V gave up 0 bases and J gave up 8 bases, with 16 bases separating them. CDR3 nucleotide sequence: TGTGCCTGGAGTGTAGGGGCGGGGGATGGAGAAGCTTTCTTT. Its protein is CAWSVGAGDGEAFF.

The chain combines TRBV5-1 with TRBJ1-5; D is unclear. V gave up 1 base and J gave up 1 base, with 9 bases separating them. This CDR3 is 15 amino acids long. CDR1 is SGHRS and CDR2 is YFSETQ in the germline V gene. DNA of the CDR3: TGCGCCAGCAGCTTGTCGGGGATAAGCAATCAGCCCCAGCATTTT. It is translated as CASSLSGISNQPQHF.

The chain carries TRBV11-2 and TRBJ1-3; D is unresolved. CDR1 is SGHAT and CDR2 is FQNNGV in the germline V gene. The CDR3 extends over 15 amino acids. V lost 0 bases, J lost 3 bases, and 9 bases lay in between. CDR3 residues: CASSLDRERGNTIYF. The CDR3, as DNA: TGTGCCAGCAGCTTAGATAGAGAGCGTGGAAACACCATATATTTT.

The J gene is TRBJ2-5, the V gene TRBV2, with TRBD1 matching over 7 bases. The CDR3 contains 15 residues. The V segment lost 2 bases and the J segment 1 base; nucleotides outside the gene matches: 4. Germline CDR1 is SNHLY and CDR2 is FYNNEI. The CDR3 here is CASSEQTGAQETQYF. The CDR3 nucleotides are TGTGCCAGCAGTGAACAAACAGGGGCCCAAGAGACCCAGTACTTC.

The V gene is TRBV12-5, the J gene TRBJ1-3; TRBD1 agrees at 11 bases. V lost 10 bases, J lost 0 bases, and 17 bases stayed unmatched. There are 19 residues in the CDR3. Germline lookup yields CDR1 LGHNT and CDR2 FRNRAP. The CDR3 nucleotides are TGTGCTACCTCCCGAGTCCGGGACAGGGGGAATAGCTCTGGAAACACCATATATTTT. This gives the protein CATSRVRDRGNSSGNTIYF.

As for this clone: One junction end disagrees with the germline gene, perhaps due to a read error. The rearrangement joins TRBV2 to TRBJ1-2, with D maybe TRBD1 (6 bases). Germline loops: CDR1 SNHLY, CDR2 FYNNEI. The CDR3 extends over 12 amino acids. The CDR3 DNA reads TGTGCCGGCAGGGGCTCCAACTATGGCTACACCTTC. Encoded protein: CAGRGSNYGYTF.

The chain recombines TRBV19 with TRBJ2-1; a possible D gene is TRBD2 (5 bases). CDR3 length: 15 amino acids. V was clipped by 10 bases and J by 5 bases, with 21 bases between them. Germline V gives CDR1 LNHDA, CDR2 SQIVND (reference sequence). CDR3 bases: TGTGCCACTAAACCGGCGAGGGCCTATGACAATGAGCAGTTCTTC. Its translation: CATKPARAYDNEQFF.

In nucleotides, the CDR3 is TGTGCCAGCAGCTTCCGAAGGAGCACTGAAGCTTTCTTT. Its protein product is CASSFRRSTEAFF. The chain joins TRBV11-2 to TRBJ1-1; no reliable D call. V lost 3 bases, J lost 4 bases, and 9 bases lay in between. The CDR3 loop spans 13 amino acids. Germline CDR1 reads SGHAT; CDR2 reads FQNNGV.

The gene calls are TRBV11-2 and TRBJ2-7; possible D gene TRBD2, 5 bases. Trimming took off 5 bases at V and 2 bases at J, with 7 bases between the two ends. The CDR3 loop spans 12 amino acids. Looked up from germline, CDR1 is SGHAT and CDR2 is FQNNGV. CDR3 amino acids: CASSTGTYEQYF. CDR3 in DNA: TGTGCCAGCAGCACCGGGACCTACGAGCAGTACTTC.